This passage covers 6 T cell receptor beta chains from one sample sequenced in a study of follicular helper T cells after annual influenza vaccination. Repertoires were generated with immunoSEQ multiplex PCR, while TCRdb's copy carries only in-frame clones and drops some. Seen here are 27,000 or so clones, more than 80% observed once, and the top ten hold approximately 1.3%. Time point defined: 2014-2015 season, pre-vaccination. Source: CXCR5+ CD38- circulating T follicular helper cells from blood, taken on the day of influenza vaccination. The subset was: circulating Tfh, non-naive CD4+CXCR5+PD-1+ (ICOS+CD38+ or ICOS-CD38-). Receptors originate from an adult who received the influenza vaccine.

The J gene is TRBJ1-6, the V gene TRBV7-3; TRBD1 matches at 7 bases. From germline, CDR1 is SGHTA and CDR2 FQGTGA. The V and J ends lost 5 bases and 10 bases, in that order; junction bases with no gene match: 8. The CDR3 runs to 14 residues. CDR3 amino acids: CASSHAQGKSPLHF. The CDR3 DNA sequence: TGTGCCAGCAGCCACGCACAGGGGAAGTCACCCCTCCACTTT.

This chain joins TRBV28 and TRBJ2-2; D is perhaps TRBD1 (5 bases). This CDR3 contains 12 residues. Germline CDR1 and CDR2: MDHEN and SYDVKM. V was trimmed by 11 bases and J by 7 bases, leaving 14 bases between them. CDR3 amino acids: CAAAVTDGELFF. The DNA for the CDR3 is TGTGCCGCAGCAGTGACAGACGGGGAGCTGTTTTTT. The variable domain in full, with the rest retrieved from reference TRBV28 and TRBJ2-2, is DVKVTQSSRYLVKRTGEKVFLECVQDMDHENMFWYRQDPGLGLRLIYFSYDVKMKEKGDIPEGYSVSREKKERFSLILESASTNQTSMYLCAAAVTDGELFFGEGSRLTVL.

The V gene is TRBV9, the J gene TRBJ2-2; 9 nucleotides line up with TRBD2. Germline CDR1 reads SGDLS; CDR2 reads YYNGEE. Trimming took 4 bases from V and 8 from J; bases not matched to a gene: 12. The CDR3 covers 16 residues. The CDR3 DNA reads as TGTGCCAGCAGCCCGAATCTTGCGGGGGGGGGTGGGGAGCTGTTTTTT. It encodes CASSPNLAGGGGELFF.

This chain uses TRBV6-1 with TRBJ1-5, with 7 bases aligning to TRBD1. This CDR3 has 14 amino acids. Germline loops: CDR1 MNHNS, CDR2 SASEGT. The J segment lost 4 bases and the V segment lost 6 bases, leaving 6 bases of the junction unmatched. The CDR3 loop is CASSTPTGNQPQHF. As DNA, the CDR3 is TGTGCCAGCAGCACTCCGACAGGGAATCAGCCCCAGCATTTT.

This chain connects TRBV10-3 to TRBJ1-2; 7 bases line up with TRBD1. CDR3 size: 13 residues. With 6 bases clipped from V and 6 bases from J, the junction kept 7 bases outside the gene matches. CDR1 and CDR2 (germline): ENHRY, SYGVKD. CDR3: CAISRDRENGYTF. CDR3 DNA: TGTGCCATCAGCCGAGACAGGGAGAATGGCTACACCTTC.

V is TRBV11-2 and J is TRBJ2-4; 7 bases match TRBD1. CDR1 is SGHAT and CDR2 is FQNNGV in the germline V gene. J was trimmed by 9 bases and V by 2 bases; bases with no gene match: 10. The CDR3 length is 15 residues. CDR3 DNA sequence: TGTGCCAGCAGCTTAAGGGGTGACAGGGAAGGCATTCAGTACTTC. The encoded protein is CASSLRGDREGIQYF.